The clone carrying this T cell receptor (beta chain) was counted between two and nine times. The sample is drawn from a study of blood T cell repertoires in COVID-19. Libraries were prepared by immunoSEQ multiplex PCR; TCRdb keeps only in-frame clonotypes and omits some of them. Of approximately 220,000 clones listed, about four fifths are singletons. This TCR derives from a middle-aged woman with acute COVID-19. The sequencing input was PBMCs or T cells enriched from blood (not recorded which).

The CDR3 region is CASSPGGPETQYF. The CDR3 DNA reads as TGTGCCAGCAGCCCAGGGGGCCCAGAGACCCAGTACTTC. The chain is built from TRBV14 and TRBJ2-5; 8 bases fit TRBD1. This CDR3 region has 13 residues. With 4 bases clipped from V and 4 bases from J, the junction kept 2 bases outside the gene matches. Germline V gene data show CDR1 as SGHDN and CDR2 as FVKESK. Looking up the rest from reference TRBV14 and TRBJ2-5 gives the full variable domain: EAGVTQFPSHSVIEKGQTVTLRCDPISGHDNLYWYRRVMGKEIKFLLHFVKESKQDESGMPNNRFLAERTGGTYSTLKVQPAELEDSGVYFCASSPGGPETQYFGPGTRLLVL.